Below, one T cell receptor beta chain is given with its context. No antigen is known for it. The CDR3 spans 16 residues. The germline V gene encodes CDR1 MDHEN and CDR2 SYDVKM. Trimming took off 3 bases at V and 5 bases at J, with 16 bases between the two ends. This sample stems from a study of shared clonotypes between healthy human individuals. Repertoires were generated with immunoSEQ multiplex PCR, while TCRdb's copy carries only in-frame clones and drops some. The data contain 2,500,000 or so clones, roughly 92% of them singletons. Study observations and caveats: Investigators collected only blood, and repertoires in tissues likely differ. Clonotypes shared by all four sorted-subset donors had higher generation probabilities than non-shared clonotypes.

Sample: naive CD4+ T cells from PBMCs. Subset of the sample: CD45RA+ positively selected. This chain connects TRBV28 to TRBJ1-4, with no clear D. The clonotype originates from a man younger than 30 in good health. Some clones in this sample may be carry-over from other donors' samples. CDR3 region: CASSFARQALNEKLFF. In DNA form, the CDR3 reads TGTGCCAGCAGTTTCGCCCGACAAGCGTTAAATGAAAAACTGTTTTTT.